This TCR beta chain was sequenced in a study of blood T cell repertoires in COVID-19. In the study overall: Italy, Spain and the United States were the sources of the convalescent and acute COVID-19 samples. PBMCs, B-cell-depleted T cells, or T cells were the source of the cDNA or gDNA that made up the material.

As originally analysed: Counts of nucleated cells, estimated from reference gene primer amplification, were obtained. Profiling relied on immunoSEQ multiplex PCR, and the TCRdb table lists in-frame clones only, not all of them. V, J and clone size were drawn from that table, and D and trimming were deduced from the DNA. This table has roughly 260,000 clones, 75% to 90% appearing once. Germline CDR1 and CDR2: SQVTM and ANQGSEA. The V end was cut by 2 bases, the J end by 2 bases, with 6 bases between. CDR3 size: 12 residues. Sequenced input: peripheral blood. This TCR was recovered from a woman aged 45-65 years who had recovered from COVID-19. The chain employs TRBV29-1 and TRBJ2-5, with no clear D. Here the CDR3 reads CSVERQQETQYF. The CDR3, as DNA: TGCAGCGTTGAACGCCAGCAAGAGACCCAGTACTTC.